This T cell receptor beta chain was recorded in a study of PD-1 blockade in mismatch repair-deficient tumors. Study information: Enrolled about 2012-2016, patients had progressing, pretreated mismatch repair-deficient cancers of 12 to 13 types.

In germline, CDR1 is DFQATT, CDR2 SNEGSKA (reference sequence). CDR3 length equals 11 residues. The J segment lost 14 bases and the V segment lost 0 bases, leaving 6 bases of the junction unmatched. Some clones are missing from TCRdb's copy, which holds only in-frame ones; the method was immunoSEQ multiplex PCR. The sample includes 30,000 to 40,000 clones, around 80% of them seen just once. Study-level findings and limits: After pembrolizumab, tumor-resident clones rose rapidly, then generally contracted before radiologic responses.

Turning to this clone: Its antigen is not identified.

TCRs were sequenced from a few patients responding to pembrolizumab. This chain joins TRBV20-1 and TRBJ2-5, with TRBD2 matching over 7 bases. Material: PBMCs, obtained around 6 weeks after starting pembrolizumab. This sequence originates from an adult with mismatch repair-deficient cancer. The CDR3 loop is CSARDRGGSYF. The CDR3 bases are TGCAGTGCTAGAGATCGGGGCGGGAGCTACTTC.